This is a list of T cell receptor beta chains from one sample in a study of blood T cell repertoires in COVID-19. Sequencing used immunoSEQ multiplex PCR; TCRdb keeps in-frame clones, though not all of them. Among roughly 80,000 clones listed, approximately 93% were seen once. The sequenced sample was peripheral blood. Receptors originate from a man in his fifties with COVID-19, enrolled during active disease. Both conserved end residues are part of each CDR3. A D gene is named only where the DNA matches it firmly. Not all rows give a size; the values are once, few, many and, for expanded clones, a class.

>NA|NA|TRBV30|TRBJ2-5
CAWSSAETQYF
TGTGCCTGGAGTAGCGCAGAGACCCAGTACTTC
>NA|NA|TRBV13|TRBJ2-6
CASSLGGSSSGANVLTF
TGTGCCAGCAGCCTGGGGGGTTCAAGCTCTGGGGCCAACGTCCTGACTTTC
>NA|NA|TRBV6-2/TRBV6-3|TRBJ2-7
CASSQKREQYF
TGTGCCAGCAGTCAGAAACGCGAGCAGTACTTC
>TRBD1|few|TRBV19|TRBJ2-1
CASSRTGRAPYNEQFF
TGTGCCAGTAGTAGGACAGGGAGAGCCCCATACAATGAGCAGTTCTTC
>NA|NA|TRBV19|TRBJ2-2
CASSIAVNTGELFF
TGTGCCAGTAGTATAGCAGTGAACACCGGGGAGCTGTTTTTT
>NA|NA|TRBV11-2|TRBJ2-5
CASSLGRAVAEETQYF
TGTGCCAGCAGCTTAGGGCGGGCTGTCGCGGAGGAGACCCAGTACTTC
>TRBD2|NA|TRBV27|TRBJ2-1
CASVGAGGYNEQFF
TGTGCCAGCGTAGGAGCGGGGGGCTACAATGAGCAGTTCTTC
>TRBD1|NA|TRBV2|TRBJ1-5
CASSEPDRGSQPQHF
TGTGCCAGCAGTGAACCCGACAGGGGGTCACAGCCCCAGCATTTT
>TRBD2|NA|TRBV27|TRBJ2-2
CASSLSWGLSLRDTGELFF
TGTGCCAGCAGTTTATCGTGGGGACTATCACTAAGGGATACCGGGGAGCTGTTTTTT
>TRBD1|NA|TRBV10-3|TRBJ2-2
CAIRRGQVNTGELFF
TGTGCCATCAGGAGGGGGCAGGTGAACACCGGGGAGCTGTTTTTT
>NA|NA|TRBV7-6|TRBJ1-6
CASSPSSYNSPLHF
TGTGCCAGCAGCCCCAGCTCCTATAATTCACCCCTCCACTTT
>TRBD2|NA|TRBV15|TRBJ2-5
CATSRPEREVGETQYF
TGTGCCACCAGCAGACCCGAGCGGGAGGTGGGGGAGACCCAGTACTTC
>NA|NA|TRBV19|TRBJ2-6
CASSLGTSSSGANVLTF
TGTGCCAGTAGTTTGGGGACATCAAGCTCTGGGGCCAACGTCCTGACTTTC
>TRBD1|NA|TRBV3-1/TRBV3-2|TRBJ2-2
CASSQGTGTGELFF
TGTGCCAGCAGCCAAGGGACAGGCACCGGGGAGCTGTTTTTT
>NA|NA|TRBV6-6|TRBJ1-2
CATGLKGDYGYTF
TGTGCCACCGGACTTAAGGGGGACTATGGCTACACCTTC
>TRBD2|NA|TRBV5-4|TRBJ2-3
CASSLTSGEADTQYF
TGTGCCAGCAGCTTAACTAGCGGGGAGGCAGATACGCAGTATTTT
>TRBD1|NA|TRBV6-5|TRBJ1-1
CASSRLQGAAFF
TGTGCCAGCAGCCGACTACAGGGGGCAGCTTTCTTT
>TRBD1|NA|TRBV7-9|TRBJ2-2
CASRYTGTGNTGELFF
TGTGCCAGCAGATATACCGGGACAGGGAACACCGGGGAGCTGTTTTTT
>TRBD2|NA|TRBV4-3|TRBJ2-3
CASSQDPGLAGGDTQYF
TGCGCCAGCAGCCAAGACCCCGGACTAGCGGGAGGAGATACGCAGTATTTT
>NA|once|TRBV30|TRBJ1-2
CAWSVGPGRGYTF
TGTGCCTGGAGTGTAGGGCCGGGGAGGGGCTACACCTTC
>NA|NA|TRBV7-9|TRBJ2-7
CASSRPGETYEQYF
TGTGCCAGCAGCCGTCCCGGGGAAACCTACGAGCAGTACTTC
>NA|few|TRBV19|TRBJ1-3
CASSTSHSSSGNTIYF
TGTGCCAGTAGTACGTCTCACTCGAGCTCTGGAAACACCATATATTTT
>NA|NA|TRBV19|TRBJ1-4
CASMDSGATNEKLFF
TGTGCCAGTATGGACAGTGGAGCGACTAATGAAAAACTGTTTTTT
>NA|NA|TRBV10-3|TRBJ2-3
CAISESPRVAATDTQYF
TGTGCCATCAGTGAGTCCCCTAGAGTAGCGGCCACAGATACGCAGTATTTT
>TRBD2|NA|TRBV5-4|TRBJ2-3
CASSAWVGGLPDTQYF
TGTGCCAGCAGCGCTTGGGTGGGAGGGCTCCCAGATACGCAGTATTTT
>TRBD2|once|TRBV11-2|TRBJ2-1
CASTRPGGTYNEQFF
TGTGCCAGCACCCGACCGGGAGGCACCTACAATGAGCAGTTCTTC
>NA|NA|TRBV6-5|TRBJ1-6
CASSYSIGGGDSPLHF
TGTGCCAGCAGTTACTCGATAGGAGGGGGGGATTCACCCCTCCACTTT
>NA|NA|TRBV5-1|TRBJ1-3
CASSSSGAGNTIYF
TGCGCCAGCAGCTCGTCAGGGGCTGGAAACACCATATATTTT
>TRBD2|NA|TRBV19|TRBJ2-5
CASSPWTSGRTQETQYF
TGTGCCAGTAGTCCGTGGACTAGCGGGAGAACGCAAGAGACCCAGTACTTC
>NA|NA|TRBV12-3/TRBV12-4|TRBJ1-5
CASGFQANQPQHF
TGTGCCAGCGGTTTCCAGGCAAATCAGCCCCAGCATTTT
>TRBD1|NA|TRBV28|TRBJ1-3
CASSLLTGTGNTIYF
TGTGCCAGCAGTTTGCTGACAGGGACCGGAAACACCATATATTTT
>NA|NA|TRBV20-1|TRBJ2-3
CSASDGHTDTQYF
TGCAGTGCTAGTGACGGTCACACAGATACGCAGTATTTT